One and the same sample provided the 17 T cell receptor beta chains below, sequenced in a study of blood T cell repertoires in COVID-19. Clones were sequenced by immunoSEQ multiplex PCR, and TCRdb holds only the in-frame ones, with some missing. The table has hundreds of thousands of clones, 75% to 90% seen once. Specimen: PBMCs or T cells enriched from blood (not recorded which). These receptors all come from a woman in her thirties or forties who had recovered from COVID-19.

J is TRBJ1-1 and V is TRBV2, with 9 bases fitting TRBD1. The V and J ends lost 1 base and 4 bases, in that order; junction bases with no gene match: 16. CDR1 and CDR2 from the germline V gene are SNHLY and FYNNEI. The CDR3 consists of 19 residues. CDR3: CASSEGQTRRDRVGTEAFF. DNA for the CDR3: TGTGCCAGCAGTGAAGGCCAGACAAGGAGGGACAGGGTGGGCACTGAAGCTTTCTTT.

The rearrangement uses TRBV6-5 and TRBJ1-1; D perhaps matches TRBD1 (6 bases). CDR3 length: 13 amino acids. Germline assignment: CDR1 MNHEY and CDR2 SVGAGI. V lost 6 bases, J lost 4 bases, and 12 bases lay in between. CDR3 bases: TGTGCCAGCAGCCGCCAGACAGGCACTGAAGCTTTCTTT. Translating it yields CASSRQTGTEAFF.

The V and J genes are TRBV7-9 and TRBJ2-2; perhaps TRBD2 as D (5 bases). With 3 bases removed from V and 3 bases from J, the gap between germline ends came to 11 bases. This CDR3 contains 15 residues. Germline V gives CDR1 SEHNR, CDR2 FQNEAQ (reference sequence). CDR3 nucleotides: TGTGCCAGCAGCTTTGGGAGCCCGGACACCGGGGAGCTGTTTTTT. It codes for CASSFGSPDTGELFF.

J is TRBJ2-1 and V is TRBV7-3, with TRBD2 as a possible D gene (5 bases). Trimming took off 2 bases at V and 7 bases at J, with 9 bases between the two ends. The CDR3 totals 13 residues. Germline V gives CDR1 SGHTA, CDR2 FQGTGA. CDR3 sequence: CASSLQLGNEQFF. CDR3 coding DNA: TGTGCCAGCAGCTTACAACTAGGGAATGAGCAGTTCTTC.

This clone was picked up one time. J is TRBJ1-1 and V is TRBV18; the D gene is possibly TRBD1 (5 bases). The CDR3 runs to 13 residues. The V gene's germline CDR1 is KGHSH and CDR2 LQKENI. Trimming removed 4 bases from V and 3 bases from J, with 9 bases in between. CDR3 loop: CASSLLGDTEAFF. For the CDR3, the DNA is TGTGCCAGCTCACTGCTAGGGGACACTGAAGCTTTCTTT.

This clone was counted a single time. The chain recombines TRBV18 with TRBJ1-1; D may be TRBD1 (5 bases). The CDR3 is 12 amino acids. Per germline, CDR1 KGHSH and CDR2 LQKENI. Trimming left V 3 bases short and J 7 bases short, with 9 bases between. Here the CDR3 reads CASSPDGGEAFF. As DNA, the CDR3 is TGTGCCAGCTCACCCGACGGGGGTGAAGCTTTCTTT.

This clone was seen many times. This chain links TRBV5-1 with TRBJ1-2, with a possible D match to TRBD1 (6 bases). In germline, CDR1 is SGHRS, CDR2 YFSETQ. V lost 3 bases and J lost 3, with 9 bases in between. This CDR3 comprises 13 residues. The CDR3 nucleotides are TGCGCCAGCAGCTACAGGGTGGACTATGGCTACACCTTC. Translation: CASSYRVDYGYTF.

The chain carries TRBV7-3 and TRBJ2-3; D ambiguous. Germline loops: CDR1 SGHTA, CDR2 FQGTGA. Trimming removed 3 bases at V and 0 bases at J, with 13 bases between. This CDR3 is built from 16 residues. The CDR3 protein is CASSLTTKPSTDTQYF. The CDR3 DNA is TGTGCCAGCAGCTTGACGACAAAACCTAGCACAGATACGCAGTATTTT.

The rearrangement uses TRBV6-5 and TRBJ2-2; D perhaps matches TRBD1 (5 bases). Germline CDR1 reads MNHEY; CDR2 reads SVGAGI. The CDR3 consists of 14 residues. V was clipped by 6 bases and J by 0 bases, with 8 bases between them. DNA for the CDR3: TGTGCCAGCAGGTGGACACCGAACACCGGGGAGCTGTTTTTT. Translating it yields CASRWTPNTGELFF.

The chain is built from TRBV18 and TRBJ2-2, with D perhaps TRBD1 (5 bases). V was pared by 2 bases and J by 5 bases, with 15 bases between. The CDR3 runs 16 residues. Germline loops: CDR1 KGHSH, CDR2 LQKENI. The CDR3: CASSPEPVGQTGELFF. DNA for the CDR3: TGTGCCAGCTCACCAGAACCAGTGGGGCAAACCGGGGAGCTGTTTTTT.

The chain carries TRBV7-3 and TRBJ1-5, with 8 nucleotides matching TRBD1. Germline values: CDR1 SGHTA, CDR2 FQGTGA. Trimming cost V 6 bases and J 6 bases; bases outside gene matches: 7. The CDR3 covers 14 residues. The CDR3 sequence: CASRYQGAGQPQHF. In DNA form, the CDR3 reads TGTGCCAGCAGGTACCAGGGGGCTGGTCAGCCCCAGCATTTT.

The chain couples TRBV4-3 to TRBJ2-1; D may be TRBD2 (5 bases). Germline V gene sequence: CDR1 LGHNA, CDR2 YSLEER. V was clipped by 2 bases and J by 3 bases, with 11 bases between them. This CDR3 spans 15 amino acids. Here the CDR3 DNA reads TGCGCCAGCAGCCAAAGTGGGAGCCTCTACAATGAGCAGTTCTTC. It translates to CASSQSGSLYNEQFF.

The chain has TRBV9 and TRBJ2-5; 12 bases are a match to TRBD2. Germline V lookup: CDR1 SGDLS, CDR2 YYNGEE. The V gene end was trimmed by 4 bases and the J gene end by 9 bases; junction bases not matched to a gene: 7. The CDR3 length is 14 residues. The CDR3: CASSTRLAGEAQYF. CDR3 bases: TGTGCCAGCAGCACCCGACTAGCGGGGGAGGCCCAGTACTTC.

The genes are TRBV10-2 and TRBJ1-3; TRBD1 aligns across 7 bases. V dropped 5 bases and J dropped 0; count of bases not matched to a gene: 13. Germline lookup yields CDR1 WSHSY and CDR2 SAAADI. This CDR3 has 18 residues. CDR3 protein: CASSPGTARPTSGNTIYF. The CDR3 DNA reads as TGCGCCAGCAGTCCCGGGACAGCCCGACCTACCTCTGGAAACACCATATATTTT.

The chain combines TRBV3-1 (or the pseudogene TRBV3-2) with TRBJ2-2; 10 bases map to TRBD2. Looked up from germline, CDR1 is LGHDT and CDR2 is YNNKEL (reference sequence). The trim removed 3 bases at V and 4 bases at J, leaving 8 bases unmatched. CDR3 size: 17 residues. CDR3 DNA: TGTGCCAGCAGCCACTTTAGCGGGGGGCGGGGCACCGGGGAGCTGTTTTTT. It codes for CASSHFSGGRGTGELFF.

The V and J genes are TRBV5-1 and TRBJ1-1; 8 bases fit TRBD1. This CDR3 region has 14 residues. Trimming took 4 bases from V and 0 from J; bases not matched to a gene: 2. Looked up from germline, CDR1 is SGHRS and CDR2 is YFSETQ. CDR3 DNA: TGCGCCAGCAGCCAGGGGGCCATGAACACTGAAGCTTTCTTT. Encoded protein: CASSQGAMNTEAFF.

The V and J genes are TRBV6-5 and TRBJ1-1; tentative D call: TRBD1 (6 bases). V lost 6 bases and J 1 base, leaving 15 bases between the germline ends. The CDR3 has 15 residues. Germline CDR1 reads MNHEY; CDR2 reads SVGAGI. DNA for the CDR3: TGTGCCAGCAGACCCGCGACAGGTACGAACACTGAAGCTTTCTTT. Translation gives CASRPATGTNTEAFF.